The 21 T cell receptor beta chains reported below all come from one sample, sequenced in a study of blood T cells in healthy people across ages. Combining a sample-barcoded 5' primer with a J-beta primer mix, a second PCR ran for roughly 7 to 12 cycles. TCRdb re-called the 5' RACE reads with MiXCR, one entry per CDR3 protein. The table includes around 790,000 distinct CDR3 sequences, under 45% detected once. Sequencing was done on a sample of blood. All receptors derive from a man aged 55 to 70 in good health.

This clonotype showed up just a few times. This chain uses TRBV5-1 with TRBJ2-1; 8 bases match TRBD1. The CDR3 has 13 residues. Germline V CDR1 and CDR2: SGHRS, YFSETQ. V dropped 4 bases and J dropped 6; count of bases not matched to a gene: 3. The CDR3 region has the DNA TGCGCCAGCAGCGGACAGGGCCGCAATGAGCAGTTCTTC. Protein: CASSGQGRNEQFF.

This rearrangement joins TRBV18 to TRBJ2-2; possible D gene TRBD2, 6 bases. V dropped 6 bases and J dropped 0 bases, with 8 bases sitting between them. Germline assignment: CDR1 KGHSH and CDR2 LQKENI. CDR3 length: 14 residues. Here the CDR3 DNA reads TGTGCCAGCTCCGGGACTTCGAACACCGGGGAGCTGTTTTTT. Protein sequence: CASSGTSNTGELFF.

This chain links TRBV29-1 with TRBJ1-4, with 9 nucleotides matching TRBD1. Germline V gene sequence: CDR1 SQVTM, CDR2 ANQGSEA. The CDR3 runs 14 residues. Trimming cost V 6 bases and J 7 bases; bases outside gene matches: 9. The CDR3, as DNA: TGCAGCGTCAATCCGGGACAGGGCCGTGAAAAACTGTTTTTT. Its translation is CSVNPGQGREKLFF.

The chain joins TRBV2 to TRBJ2-4; 7 bases map to TRBD1. The CDR3 consists of 14 residues. The V gene's germline CDR1 is SNHLY and CDR2 FYNNEI. Trimming took 6 bases from V and 9 from J; bases not matched to a gene: 11. CDR3 DNA sequence: TGTGCCAGCAGGCCCGGGACAGAAAATGTCATTCAGTACTTC. This codes for CASRPGTENVIQYF.

The chain recombines TRBV12-3 or TRBV12-4 with TRBJ2-5, with TRBD1 matching over 10 bases. V lost 0 bases, J lost 4 bases, and 8 bases stayed unmatched. The CDR3 has 17 residues. Here the CDR3 DNA reads TGTGCCAGCAGTTTAGCTCGTGGGACAGGGGAGGCAGAGACCCAGTACTTC. As protein: CASSLARGTGEAETQYF.

This clonotype was counted between two and nine times. The CDR3 here is CASSFSLSSKQFF. CDR3 nucleotides: TGTGCCAGCAGCTTCAGCTTGAGCAGTAAGCAGTTCTTC. The J gene is TRBJ2-1, the V gene TRBV5-6; D ambiguous. Germline CDR1 SGHDT, CDR2 YYEEEE. CDR3 length: 13 amino acids. V was shortened by 2 bases and J by 11 bases, with 14 bases between the two germline ends.

This chain connects TRBV14 to TRBJ2-3; 7 bases are shared with TRBD1. The CDR3 extends over 14 amino acids. CDR1 and CDR2 (germline): SGHDN, FVKESK. V was clipped by 8 bases and J by 5 bases; unmatched bases: 10. CDR3 amino acids: CASRKSAGGDTQYF. CDR3 bases: TGTGCCAGCCGAAAAAGCGCAGGGGGAGATACGCAGTATTTT.

This clonotype appeared a few times. The chain employs TRBV27 and TRBJ1-2; TRBD1 agrees at 7 bases. The CDR3 extends over 12 amino acids. Germline values: CDR1 MNHEY, CDR2 SMNVEV (reference sequence). V lost 6 bases to trimming and J lost 4 bases; unmatched junction nucleotides: 2. CDR3 DNA: TGTGCCAGCAGGACAGGGTTCTATGGCTACACCTTC. This gives the protein CASRTGFYGYTF.

A few counts support this clonotype. The V call is TRBV20-1, the J call TRBJ2-1, with 8 positions matching TRBD1. The germline V gene encodes CDR1 DFQATT and CDR2 SNEGSKA (reference sequence). The CDR3 sequence is 14 residues long. J was trimmed by 5 bases and V by 3 bases; bases with no gene match: 6. The CDR3: CSASAGGENNEQFF. The CDR3 region has the DNA TGCAGTGCTAGTGCAGGGGGCGAAAACAATGAGCAGTTCTTC.

This clonotype occurred a few times. The junction differs from germline at one of its ends, possibly a read error. This sequence joins TRBV5-1 and TRBJ2-3, with TRBD2 identical over 11 bases. CDR1 and CDR2 from the germline V gene are SGHRS and YFSETQ. CDR3 size: 15 residues. The CDR3 bases are TGTGCCAGCAGCTTAGGGACTAGCGGATCAGATACGCAGTATTTT. Its translation is CASSLGTSGSDTQYF.

The genes are TRBV6-5 and TRBJ2-1; 8 bases align to TRBD2. The germline V gene has CDR1 MNHEY and CDR2 SVGAGI. The CDR3 spans 15 residues. Trimming removed 6 bases from V and 4 bases from J; junction bases left unmatched: 8. CDR3 region: CASRVGLVGYNEQFF. DNA of the CDR3: TGTGCCAGCAGGGTGGGACTAGTGGGTTACAATGAGCAGTTCTTC.

This rearrangement joins TRBV7-2 to TRBJ2-7; perhaps TRBD1 as D (5 bases). The CDR3 sequence is 14 residues long. The V end was cut by 5 bases, the J end by 5 bases, with 16 bases between. In germline, CDR1 is SGHTA, CDR2 FQGNSA. CDR3 sequence (DNA): TGTGCCAGCAGCACGCAGGGCTTTGAGGACGAGCAGTACTTC. Protein sequence: CASSTQGFEDEQYF.

V usage is TRBV7-2 and J usage is TRBJ1-2, with TRBD1 identical over 8 bases. CDR1 is SGHTA, CDR2 FQGNSA, per germline. The V gene end was trimmed by 0 bases and the J gene end by 4 bases; junction bases not matched to a gene: 7. The CDR3 is 16 amino acids. CDR3 in amino acids: CASSLAGGQVGYGYTF. The CDR3 DNA is TGTGCCAGCAGCTTAGCTGGGGGACAGGTTGGCTATGGCTACACCTTC.

This clonotype has just a few counts. The chain carries TRBV5-8 and TRBJ2-1; 8 positions agree with TRBD2. Per germline, CDR1 SGHTS and CDR2 YDEGEE. V was clipped by 5 bases and J by 15 bases; unmatched bases: 10. The CDR3 covers 12 residues. Here the CDR3 reads CASSLSGGEGFF. DNA for the CDR3: TGTGCCAGCAGTCTCTCCGGGGGGGAGGGGTTCTTC.

The V call is TRBV20-1, the J call TRBJ1-2; D is unresolved. With 3 bases removed from V and 0 bases from J, the gap between germline ends came to 8 bases. CDR3 length: 13 amino acids. Germline CDR1 reads DFQATT; CDR2 reads SNEGSKA (reference sequence). The CDR3 DNA sequence: TGCAGTGCTAGGTCGAGAGCTAACTATGGCTACACCTTC. It yields the protein CSARSRANYGYTF.

This clonotype was seen a handful of times. This sequence joins TRBV10-3 and TRBJ2-6; D gene ambiguous. This CDR3 contains 14 residues. V gave up 4 bases and J gave up 0 bases, with 4 bases separating them. Germline CDR1 ENHRY, CDR2 SYGVKD. The CDR3 sequence is CAISVNSGANVLTF. The CDR3 DNA sequence: TGTGCCATCAGTGTGAACTCTGGGGCCAACGTCCTGACTTTC.

The chain combines TRBV5-1 with TRBJ2-3; D might be TRBD1 or TRBD2, each matching 5 bases. The germline V gene encodes CDR1 SGHRS and CDR2 YFSETQ. The CDR3 has 14 residues. Trimming stripped 1 base from V and 2 bases from J, with 8 bases between. The CDR3 region has the DNA TGCGCCAGCAGCTTGACGGGGCCCACAGATACGCAGTATTTT. This sequence encodes CASSLTGPTDTQYF.

There are a few counts of this clonotype. The CDR3 loop is CAISESQNSYEQYF. Here the CDR3 DNA reads TGTGCCATCAGTGAGTCACAGAATTCCTACGAGCAGTACTTC. The chain recombines TRBV10-3 with TRBJ2-7; D is ambiguous. The CDR3 spans 14 residues. The V end was cut by 0 bases, the J end by 1 base, with 7 bases between. CDR1 is ENHRY, CDR2 SYGVKD, per germline.

With regard to this clonotype: A read error may explain this, as a much larger clone is one base away. The CDR3 DNA is TGCAGGGCAAGAGATGAAACTTACGAGCAGTACTTC. Translated: CRARDETYEQYF. The chain has TRBV20-1 and TRBJ2-7, with D hard to call. Germline CDR1 reads DFQATT; CDR2 reads SNEGSKA (reference sequence). The CDR3 consists of 12 residues.

The chain employs TRBV11-3 and TRBJ2-3; 9 nucleotides match TRBD2. There are 16 residues in the CDR3. The germline gives CDR1 SGHNT, CDR2 YENEEA. Losses at the gene ends were 4 bases for V and 4 bases for J; bases not matched to a gene: 9. The CDR3 bases are TGTGCCAGCAGCTCACCCAAGGCGGGGGGGCCAGATACGCAGTATTTT. Amino acid sequence: CASSSPKAGGPDTQYF.

This chain connects TRBV4-3 to TRBJ1-1, with D uncertain. Germline V gene data show CDR1 as LGHNA and CDR2 as YSLEER. This CDR3 comprises 18 residues. The ends were cut back, 0 bases at V and 0 bases at J, with 17 bases in the middle. CDR3 nucleotides: TGCGCCAGCAGCCAAGAACCAATCTCCCGTAAGCTGAACACTGAAGCTTTCTTT. Protein: CASSQEPISRKLNTEAFF.